These 29 T cell receptor beta chains originate from one sample sequenced in a study of shared clonotypes between healthy human individuals. Assay: immunoSEQ multiplex PCR; the TCRdb copy retains only in-frame clones and omits some. The table lists more than 2,000,000 clones, around 94% of them singletons, with over 0.12% in the top ten. The sample comprised naive CD4+ T cells sorted from blood. Subset reported: CD45RA+ positively selected. Receptors were obtained from a young man in good health.

The chain links TRBV30 to TRBJ1-2; TRBD1 agrees at 9 bases. This CDR3 is built from 16 residues. From germline, CDR1 is GTSNPN and CDR2 SVGIG (reference sequence). Trimming at V came to 0 bases and at J to 7 bases, leaving 12 bases not matched to a gene. CDR3 DNA: TGTGCCTGGAGTGTACCTCGACAGGGGGGAGTTGGTGGCTACACCTTC. As protein: CAWSVPRQGGVGGYTF.

The CDR3 bases are TGTGCCAGCACGTGGGGGACAGGGGGCTCAGATACGCAGTATTTT. Protein sequence: CASTWGTGGSDTQYF. The V and J genes are TRBV28 and TRBJ2-3; TRBD1 aligns across 12 bases. The CDR3 consists of 15 residues. Trimming at V came to 7 bases and at J to 4 bases, leaving 6 bases not matched to a gene. Germline V gene lookup returns CDR1 MDHEN and CDR2 SYDVKM.

The rearrangement joins TRBV20-1 to TRBJ2-5, with D uncertain. V was shortened by 8 bases and J by 0 bases, with 7 bases between the two germline ends. The CDR3 length is 11 residues. Germline V lookup: CDR1 DFQATT, CDR2 SNEGSKA (reference sequence). The CDR3 loop reads CSSFHQETQYF. The CDR3 DNA is TGCAGTTCCTTCCACCAAGAGACCCAGTACTTC.

The CDR3 loop reads CASSLRRATDTQYF. The CDR3 DNA reads TGTGCCAGCAGCTTACGCAGGGCCACAGATACGCAGTATTTT. This chain joins TRBV7-2 and TRBJ2-3; a possible D gene is TRBD1 (5 bases). Germline V gene data show CDR1 as SGHTA and CDR2 as FQGNSA. V lost 2 bases to trimming and J lost 2 bases, with 8 bases between them. The CDR3 contains 14 residues.

The chain's CDR3 is CAWNLQGLGYEQYF. The CDR3 nucleotides read TGTGCCTGGAACCTACAGGGTTTGGGCTACGAGCAGTACTTC. This chain joins TRBV30 and TRBJ2-7; possibly TRBD1 for D (6 bases). This CDR3 has 14 residues. Trimming shortened V by 4 bases and J by 3 bases, and 16 bases separated the two germline ends. The germline CDR1 and CDR2 sequences are GTSNPN and SVGIG (reference sequence).

The chain recombines TRBV28 with TRBJ1-4, with TRBD1 matching 7 bases. V lost 5 bases to trimming and J lost 6 bases; unmatched junction nucleotides: 6. CDR1 is MDHEN and CDR2 is SYDVKM in the germline V gene. The CDR3 loop spans 14 amino acids. The CDR3 here is CASSGDSLDEKLFF. The CDR3 nucleotides are TGTGCCAGCAGTGGGGACAGCTTGGATGAAAAACTGTTTTTT.

V is TRBV27 and J is TRBJ1-4; D call uncertain. Germline V CDR1 and CDR2: MNHEY, SMNVEV (reference sequence). The CDR3 sequence is 14 residues long. V gave up 1 base and J gave up 8 bases, with 11 bases separating them. CDR3 nucleotides: TGTGCCAGCAGTTTATATCCCGTTGGCGAAAAACTGTTTTTT. Translated: CASSLYPVGEKLFF.

The chain has TRBV4-1 and TRBJ1-2; D ambiguous. Trimming pared 0 bases from V and 8 bases from J, leaving 19 bases between. This CDR3 comprises 16 residues. The germline V gene has CDR1 MGHRA and CDR2 YSYEKL. The CDR3 DNA is TGCGCCAGCAGCCAAGAGGCGGTTGGCGTTTCGATAGGCTACACCTTC. Translation gives CASSQEAVGVSIGYTF.

The rearrangement joins TRBV2 to TRBJ1-4, with a tentative D call TRBD1 (5 bases). Germline V gene data show CDR1 as SNHLY and CDR2 as FYNNEI. With 2 bases removed from V and 8 bases from J, the gap between germline ends came to 12 bases. This CDR3 region has 14 residues. The CDR3 sequence: CASSERGIYEKLFF. CDR3 nucleotides: TGTGCCAGCAGTGAAAGGGGCATATACGAAAAACTGTTTTTT.

The chain recombines TRBV5-4 with TRBJ2-3, with TRBD2 matching 11 bases. Germline V gives CDR1 SGHNT, CDR2 YYREEE (reference sequence). The CDR3 covers 19 residues. V lost 2 bases, J lost 2 bases, and 13 bases stayed unmatched. The CDR3 bases are TGTGCCAGCAGCTTACCCGATCGGGTAGCGGGGGGGTTCACAGATACGCAGTATTTT. The encoded protein is CASSLPDRVAGGFTDTQYF.

This clone came up once. The chain couples TRBV6-6 to TRBJ1-4; TRBD1 might be the D (6 bases). The length of the CDR3 is 12 residues. CDR1 and CDR2 (germline): MNHNY, SVGAGI (reference sequence). The ends were cut back, 6 bases at V and 7 bases at J, with 9 bases in the middle. CDR3 loop: CASRWDTEKLFF. CDR3 coding DNA: TGTGCCAGCAGATGGGACACTGAAAAACTGTTTTTT.

As for this clone: Other DNA sequences in the sample encode the same CDR3. This rearrangement joins TRBV5-1 to TRBJ2-3; no firm D call. Germline V gene lookup returns CDR1 SGHRS and CDR2 YFSETQ. The CDR3 consists of 12 residues. Deletions cut 4 bases from V and 5 bases from J, with 8 bases between. The CDR3 nucleotides read TGCGCCAGCAGCCACCCAGAAGATACGCAGTATTTT. The encoded protein is CASSHPEDTQYF.

With regard to this clone: The identical CDR3 is also encoded by other nucleotide sequences in the sample. V gene TRBV25-1 combines with J gene TRBJ1-5; no definite D call. The germline gives CDR1 MGHDK, CDR2 SYGVNS. The V gene lost 5 bases and the J gene lost 1 base, with 9 bases spanning the gap. CDR3 length: 14 amino acids. CDR3 sequence (DNA): TGTGCCAGCAGTTCGTCGCGCAGCAATCAGCCCCAGCATTTT. Its translation: CASSSSRSNQPQHF. The entire variable domain, with the rest obtained from reference TRBV25-1 and TRBJ1-5, is as follows: EADIYQTPRYLVIGTGKKITLECSQTMGHDKMYWYQQDPGMELHLIHYSYGVNSTEKGDLSSESTVSRIRTEHFPLTLESARPSHTSQYLCASSSSRSNQPQHFGDGTRLSIL.

The chain couples TRBV18 to TRBJ1-2; 11 bases align to TRBD1. Germline assignment: CDR1 KGHSH and CDR2 LQKENI. The J segment lost 2 bases and the V segment lost 4 bases, leaving 3 bases of the junction unmatched. The CDR3 loop spans 15 amino acids. The CDR3 sequence is CASSRGDRGNYGYTF. CDR3 DNA sequence: TGTGCCAGCTCACGCGGGGACAGGGGGAACTATGGCTACACCTTC.

To note about this clone: Other DNA variants within this sample encode the same CDR3. The chain joins TRBV11-2 to TRBJ1-1; 7 bases line up with TRBD1. Germline CDR1 and CDR2: SGHAT and FQNNGV. The junction had 1 base not matched to a gene; V was cut back by 5 bases and J by 1 base. CDR3 length: 13 residues. Written as DNA, the CDR3 is TGTGCCAGCAGCGGACAGGCGAACACTGAAGCTTTCTTT. It codes for CASSGQANTEAFF.

The CDR3 region has the DNA TGTGCCAGCAGTCCCTTGGGGGGTACGCAGTATTTT. Amino acids: CASSPLGGTQYF. The V gene is TRBV6-5, the J gene TRBJ2-3, with D tentatively TRBD2 (6 bases). Trimming shortened V by 5 bases and J by 8 bases, and 11 bases separated the two germline ends. Germline loops: CDR1 MNHEY, CDR2 SVGAGI. This CDR3 region has 12 residues.

The V call is TRBV11-2, the J call TRBJ2-5, with 10 bases fitting TRBD2. V was clipped by 1 base and J by 4 bases; unmatched bases: 9. The CDR3 runs 17 residues. Germline V gene data show CDR1 as SGHAT and CDR2 as FQNNGV. The CDR3 DNA is TGTGCCAGCAGCTTAGTGTTGAGCGGGAGGGCCTTAGAGACCCAGTACTTC. Protein sequence: CASSLVLSGRALETQYF.

A few counts support this clone. This chain uses TRBV2 with TRBJ1-2; D may be TRBD1 (5 bases). CDR1 SNHLY and CDR2 FYNNEI come from the germline V gene. The CDR3 contains 13 residues. V was clipped by 3 bases and J by 4 bases, with 9 bases between them. In DNA, the CDR3 is TGTGCCAGCAGTGACGACAGACCCTATGGCTACACCTTC. This sequence encodes CASSDDRPYGYTF. Full variable domain (missing parts from reference TRBV2 and TRBJ1-2): EPEVTQTPSHQVTQMGQEVILRCVPISNHLYFYWYRQILGQKVEFLVSFYNNEISEKSEIFDDQFSVERPDGSNFTLKIRSTKLEDSAMYFCASSDDRPYGYTFGSGTRLTVV.

V gene TRBV19 combines with J gene TRBJ2-3; D might be TRBD1 (6 bases). Trimming pared 8 bases from V and 3 bases from J, leaving 12 bases between. The germline V gene has CDR1 LNHDA and CDR2 SQIVND (reference sequence). The CDR3 extends over 13 amino acids. The CDR3: CASRTAGTDTQYF. The CDR3 DNA reads TGTGCCAGTCGGACAGCAGGGACAGATACGCAGTATTTT.

The rearrangement uses TRBV6-1 and TRBJ1-2, with a tentative D call TRBD1 (5 bases). With 3 bases removed from V and 8 bases from J, the gap between germline ends came to 13 bases. The length of the CDR3 is 13 residues. CDR1 is MNHNS and CDR2 is SASEGT in the germline V gene. CDR3 in DNA: TGTGCCAGCAGTGACCAGGGAAGGGACGGCTACACCTTC. Translating it yields CASSDQGRDGYTF.

This clone turned up a few times. The chain joins TRBV10-3 to TRBJ1-1; D unclear. Between the trimmed V and J ends, which lost 5 bases and 3 bases, there was a span of 10 bases. This CDR3 contains 13 residues. The germline V gene has CDR1 ENHRY and CDR2 SYGVKD. CDR3 DNA: TGTGCCATCAGTAGGTTTCGAGACACTGAAGCTTTCTTT. Its translation is CAISRFRDTEAFF.

The rearrangement joins TRBV28 to TRBJ1-6; the D is unclear. V was clipped by 6 bases and J by 7 bases, with 13 bases between them. The CDR3 spans 14 residues. Germline-derived CDR1 and CDR2 are MDHEN and SYDVKM. The CDR3 reads CASSPSSRNSPLHF. The CDR3 region has the DNA TGTGCCAGCAGCCCGTCCTCTCGGAATTCACCCCTCCACTTT.

V and J are TRBV2 and TRBJ2-5, with D perhaps given as TRBD1 or TRBD2 (5 bases each). The CDR3 has 15 residues. The germline V gene has CDR1 SNHLY and CDR2 FYNNEI. The V gene lost 8 bases and the J gene lost 5 bases, with 21 bases spanning the gap. DNA of the CDR3: TGTGCCAGCGTCAGGGAGCTAAGTTCCAGGGAGACCCAGTACTTC. This encodes CASVRELSSRETQYF.

Concerning this clone: The identical CDR3 is also encoded by other nucleotide sequences in the sample. The chain couples TRBV10-1 to TRBJ2-2; D is possibly TRBD1 or TRBD2 (5 bases each). The CDR3 is made up of 13 amino acids. Trimming pared 8 bases from V and 2 bases from J, leaving 9 bases between. The germline V gene encodes CDR1 WNHNN and CDR2 SYGVQD (reference sequence). CDR3: CASRDGNTGELFF. The CDR3 DNA is TGCGCCAGCCGGGACGGAAACACCGGGGAGCTGTTTTTT.

CDR3 in amino acids: CASTDGGRAAEQFF. CDR3 DNA sequence: TGTGCCAGCACCGACGGGGGGAGGGCCGCTGAGCAGTTCTTC. The chain carries TRBV6-1 and TRBJ2-1, with TRBD2 matching 7 bases. The V and J ends lost 7 bases and 9 bases, in that order; junction bases with no gene match: 12. The CDR3 contains 14 residues. Germline V gene lookup returns CDR1 MNHNS and CDR2 SASEGT.

Concerning this clone itself: Other DNA sequences from this sample encode an identical CDR3 as well. The chain carries TRBV6-5 and TRBJ1-1; weak D call: TRBD1 (5 bases). CDR3 size: 13 residues. V dropped 6 bases and J dropped 0 bases, with 8 bases sitting between them. CDR1 and CDR2 (germline): MNHEY, SVGAGI. DNA of the CDR3: TGTGCCAGCAGCCAGGGTTTGAACACTGAAGCTTTCTTT. It codes for CASSQGLNTEAFF.

The rearrangement uses TRBV19 and TRBJ2-1; 7 bases map to TRBD1. CDR1 and CDR2 (germline): LNHDA, SQIVND (reference sequence). V lost 1 base to trimming and J lost 5 bases; unmatched junction nucleotides: 5. The CDR3 loop spans 15 amino acids. The CDR3 is CASSIGQGPNNEQFF. The CDR3 DNA sequence: TGTGCCAGTAGTATAGGACAGGGACCAAACAATGAGCAGTTCTTC. Drawing the rest from reference TRBV19 and TRBJ2-1, the complete variable domain is DGGITQSPKYLFRKEGQNVTLSCEQNLNHDAMYWYRQDPGQGLRLIYYSQIVNDFQKGDIAEGYSVSREKKESFPLTVTSAQKNPTAFYLCASSIGQGPNNEQFFGPGTRLTVL.

The gene calls are TRBV7-2 and TRBJ2-5; TRBD1 aligns across 10 bases. The length of the CDR3 is 19 residues. With 5 bases clipped from V and 0 bases from J, the junction kept 15 bases outside the gene matches. The germline CDR1 and CDR2 sequences are SGHTA and FQGNSA. In DNA, the CDR3 is TGTGCCAGCAGCCTGCGGGGGACAGGGGCCGGCGCGAACCAAGAGACCCAGTACTTC. It codes for CASSLRGTGAGANQETQYF.

The V gene is TRBV30, the J gene TRBJ2-7; D is unclear. The CDR3 sequence is 12 residues long. Germline CDR1 and CDR2: GTSNPN and SVGIG (reference sequence). V was shortened by 1 base and J by 4 bases, with 8 bases between the two germline ends. CDR3 protein: CAWSGDYYEQYF. CDR3 coding DNA: TGTGCCTGGAGTGGGGATTATTACGAGCAGTACTTC. The entire variable domain, with the rest obtained from reference TRBV30 and TRBJ2-7, is as follows: SQTIHQWPATLVQPVGSPLSLECTVEGTSNPNLYWYRQAAGRGLQLLFYSVGIGQISSEVPQNLSASRPQDRQFILSSKKLLLSDSGFYLCAWSGDYYEQYFGPGTRLTVT.